These 13 T cell receptor beta chains came from one sample sequenced in a study of post-analysis software for immune sequencing data. Study-wide points: TRBV5-6, TRBV5-1 and TRBV20-1 were among five TRBV segments more frequent in patients than controls.

These receptors' targets are unknown. The authors incorporated unique molecular identifiers into the TCR beta cDNA libraries. In TCRdb, the PCR reads were re-called with MiXCR into one record per CDR3 protein. The sample lists 650,000 to 900,000 distinct CDR3 sequences, under 60% occurring once. Source material: blood. The receptors come from a girl aged 10 to 17 with multiple sclerosis.

The CDR3 nucleotides read TGTGCCAGCAGTTATAGGGACTACCCAGACCCAGATACGCAGTATTTT. It encodes CASSYRDYPDPDTQYF. The J gene is TRBJ2-3, the V gene TRBV12-3 or TRBV12-4; 7 bases agree with TRBD2. V lost 4 bases and J lost 4; bases outside the gene matches: 11. The CDR3 is 16 amino acids.

The V call is TRBV24-1, the J call TRBJ1-6, with D tentatively TRBD1 (6 bases). V was cut by 5 bases and J by 15 bases, with 16 bases left in between. The CDR3 loop spans 13 amino acids. The germline gives CDR1 KGHDR, CDR2 SFDVKD. CDR3 region: CATSGNRDFVLHF. In nucleotides, the CDR3 is TGTGCCACCAGTGGAAACAGGGATTTCGTCCTCCACTTT.

The sample holds a few counts of this clonotype. The gene calls are TRBV12-3 or TRBV12-4 and TRBJ2-7; TRBD2 agrees at 9 bases. The junction had 8 bases not matched to a gene; V was cut back by 5 bases and J by 0 bases. This CDR3 comprises 16 residues. CDR3 bases: TGTGCCAGCAGTCCTCCGGCGGGAGGGGACTCCTACGAGCAGTACTTC. Protein: CASSPPAGGDSYEQYF.

The chain joins TRBV6-5 to TRBJ2-1; no clear D. The CDR3 has 14 residues. CDR1 is MNHEY and CDR2 is SVGAGI in the germline V gene. Trimming left V 8 bases short and J 4 bases short, with 15 bases between. Here the CDR3 DNA reads TGTGCCAGCTCCCTCCAGGCGGCATACAATGAGCAGTTCTTC. Translation: CASSLQAAYNEQFF.

This sequence joins TRBV6-5 and TRBJ2-7; maybe TRBD2 (6 bases). V was trimmed by 0 bases and J by 0 bases, leaving 9 bases between them. CDR3 length equals 15 residues. CDR1 MNHEY and CDR2 SVGAGI come from the germline V gene. The CDR3 spells CASSYSSGNSYEQYF. The CDR3 coding sequence is TGTGCCAGCAGTTACTCTAGCGGTAACTCCTACGAGCAGTACTTC.

This clonotype was seen only a few times. This chain's CDR3 is CASSLYGPSTDTQYF. The CDR3 nucleotides read TGTGCCAGCAGTTTATATGGCCCAAGCACAGATACGCAGTATTTT. The chain carries TRBV12-3 or TRBV12-4 and TRBJ2-3; no firm D call. Trimming shortened V by 2 bases and J by 0 bases, and 9 bases separated the two germline ends. The length of the CDR3 is 15 residues.

In its sample, this clonotype was seen a few times. The rearrangement links TRBV3-1 to TRBJ2-7, with D perhaps TRBD2 (5 bases). This CDR3 comprises 14 residues. Trimming cost V 0 bases and J 7 bases, with 13 bases left between them. Germline assignment: CDR1 LGHDT and CDR2 YNNKEL (reference sequence). The CDR3 bases are TGTGCCAGCAGCCAAGATATTGGGTCGGGGGAGCAGTACTTC. Translation gives CASSQDIGSGEQYF.

This clonotype turned up a few times. CDR3 in amino acids: CASSQAPQGASLRASPLHF. The CDR3, as DNA: TGTGCCAGCAGTCAGGCCCCCCAGGGGGCCTCCCTAAGGGCTTCACCCCTCCACTTT. This chain uses TRBV6-1 with TRBJ1-6; 8 bases agree with TRBD1. Germline lookup yields CDR1 MNHNS and CDR2 SASEGT. J was trimmed by 9 bases and V by 5 bases; bases with no gene match: 21. CDR3 length equals 19 residues.

The chain carries TRBV20-1 and TRBJ2-7; tentative D call: TRBD2 (5 bases). Per the germline V gene, CDR1 is DFQATT and CDR2 is SNEGSKA (reference sequence). Trimming removed 3 bases from V and 0 bases from J, with 15 bases in between. The CDR3 consists of 15 residues. In DNA, the CDR3 is TGCAGTGCTAGCACCGCGGGTCTCCGCTCCTACGAGCAGTACTTC. Translated: CSASTAGLRSYEQYF.

This clonotype has a handful of counts. V gene TRBV10-3 combines with J gene TRBJ2-7; TRBD1 aligns across 9 bases. Per the germline V gene, CDR1 is ENHRY and CDR2 is SYGVKD. This CDR3 has 14 residues. With 10 bases clipped from V and 1 base from J, the junction kept 8 bases outside the gene matches. CDR3 loop: CATRQGELSYEQYF. The CDR3 bases are TGTGCCACCCGACAGGGGGAATTATCCTACGAGCAGTACTTC.

The chain recombines TRBV13 with TRBJ2-1, with D possibly being TRBD2 (6 bases). Trimming removed 4 bases at V and 0 bases at J, with 13 bases between. Germline V gene lookup returns CDR1 PRHDT and CDR2 FYEKMQ (reference sequence). The length of the CDR3 is 16 residues. CDR3 residues: CASSSEAGSSYNEQFF. DNA for the CDR3: TGTGCCAGCAGCTCAGAGGCGGGGAGCTCCTACAATGAGCAGTTCTTC.

V gene TRBV11-1 combines with J gene TRBJ2-7; perhaps TRBD2 as D (6 bases). V was shortened by 6 bases and J by 3 bases, with 15 bases between the two germline ends. Germline loops: CDR1 SGHAT, CDR2 FQDESV (reference sequence). The CDR3 length is 14 residues. CDR3: CASRRARGGYEQYF. In DNA form, the CDR3 reads TGTGCCAGCAGACGGGCGAGGGGAGGCTACGAGCAGTACTTC.

In this sample, this clonotype turned up many times. The CDR3 is CSVAAASGPHEQFF. The CDR3 nucleotides read TGCAGCGTTGCCGCGGCTAGCGGGCCGCATGAGCAGTTCTTC. V is TRBV29-1 and J is TRBJ2-1; 8 positions agree with TRBD2. Germline V gene data show CDR1 as SQVTM and CDR2 as ANQGSEA. This CDR3 is 14 amino acids long. The ends lost 4 bases at V and 8 bases at J; junction bases unmatched: 10.